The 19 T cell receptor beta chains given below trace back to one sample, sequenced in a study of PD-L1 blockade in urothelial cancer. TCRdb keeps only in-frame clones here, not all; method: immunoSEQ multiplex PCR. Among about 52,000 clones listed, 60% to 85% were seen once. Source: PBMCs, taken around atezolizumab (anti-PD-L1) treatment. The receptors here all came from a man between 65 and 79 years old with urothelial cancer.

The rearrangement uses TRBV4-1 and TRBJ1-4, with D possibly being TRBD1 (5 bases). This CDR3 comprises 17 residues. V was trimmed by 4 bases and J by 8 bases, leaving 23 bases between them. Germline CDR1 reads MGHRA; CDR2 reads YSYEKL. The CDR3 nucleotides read TGCGCCAGCAGCCTCCGGTGGGGCCTGGTCCCCGGCGAAAAACTGTTTTTT. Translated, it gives CASSLRWGLVPGEKLFF.

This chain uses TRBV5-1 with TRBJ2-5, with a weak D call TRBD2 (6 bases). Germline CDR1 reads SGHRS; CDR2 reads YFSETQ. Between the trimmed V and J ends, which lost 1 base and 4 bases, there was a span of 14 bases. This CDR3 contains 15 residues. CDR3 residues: CASSLWGTAGETQYF. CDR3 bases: TGCGCCAGCAGCTTGTGGGGGACTGCGGGAGAGACCCAGTACTTC. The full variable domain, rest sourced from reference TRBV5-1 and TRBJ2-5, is KAGVTQTPRYLIKTRGQQVTLSCSPISGHRSVSWYQQTPGQGLQFLFEYFSETQRNKGNFPGRFSGRQFSNSRSEMNVSTLELGDSALYLCASSLWGTAGETQYFGPGTRLLVL.

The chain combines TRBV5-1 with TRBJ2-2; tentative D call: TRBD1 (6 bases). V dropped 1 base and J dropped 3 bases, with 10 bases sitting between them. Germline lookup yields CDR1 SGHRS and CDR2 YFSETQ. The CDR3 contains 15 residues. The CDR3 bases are TGCGCCAGCAGCTTGCCCCGACAGGACACCGGGGAGCTGTTTTTT. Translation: CASSLPRQDTGELFF.

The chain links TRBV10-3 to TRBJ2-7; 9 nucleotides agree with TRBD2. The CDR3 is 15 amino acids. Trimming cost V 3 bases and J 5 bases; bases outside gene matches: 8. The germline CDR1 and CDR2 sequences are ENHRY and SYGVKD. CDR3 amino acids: CAISDPSGGNDEQYF. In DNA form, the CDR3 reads TGTGCCATCAGTGACCCAAGCGGGGGGAACGACGAGCAGTACTTC.

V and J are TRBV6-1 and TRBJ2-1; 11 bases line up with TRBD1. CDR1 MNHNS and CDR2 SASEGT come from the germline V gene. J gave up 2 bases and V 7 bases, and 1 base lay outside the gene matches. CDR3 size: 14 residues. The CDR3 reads CASMGQGAYNEQFF. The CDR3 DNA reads TGTGCCAGCATGGGACAGGGGGCCTACAATGAGCAGTTCTTC.

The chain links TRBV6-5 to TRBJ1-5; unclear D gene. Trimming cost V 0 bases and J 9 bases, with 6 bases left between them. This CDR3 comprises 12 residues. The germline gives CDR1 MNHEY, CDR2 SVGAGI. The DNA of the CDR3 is TGTGCCAGCAGTTACTCGGCTCGGCCCCAGCATTTT. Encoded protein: CASSYSARPQHF.

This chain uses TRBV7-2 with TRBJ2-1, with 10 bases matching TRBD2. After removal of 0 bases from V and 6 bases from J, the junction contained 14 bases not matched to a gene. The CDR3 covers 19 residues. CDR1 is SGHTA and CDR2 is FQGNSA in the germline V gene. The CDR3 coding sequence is TGTGCCAGCAGCTTAGCGCTTCGGGCCAGCGGGGGGGCTGGCAATGAGCAGTTCTTC. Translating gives CASSLALRASGGAGNEQFF.

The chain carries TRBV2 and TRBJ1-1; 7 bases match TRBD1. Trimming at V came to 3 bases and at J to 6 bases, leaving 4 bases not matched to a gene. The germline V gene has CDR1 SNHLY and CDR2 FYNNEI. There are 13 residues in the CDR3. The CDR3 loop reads CASSEGQRAEAFF. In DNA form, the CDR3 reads TGTGCCAGCAGTGAGGGACAGCGAGCTGAAGCTTTCTTT.

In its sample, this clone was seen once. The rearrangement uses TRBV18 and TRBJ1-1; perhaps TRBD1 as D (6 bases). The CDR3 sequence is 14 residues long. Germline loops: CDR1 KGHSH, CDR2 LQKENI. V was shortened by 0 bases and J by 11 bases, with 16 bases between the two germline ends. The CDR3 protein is CASSPPEVTQGAFF. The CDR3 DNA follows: TGTGCCAGCTCACCACCGGAAGTCACCCAGGGGGCTTTCTTT.

The CDR3 sequence is CASSSTGSGAFF. For the CDR3, the DNA is TGTGCCAGCTCGTCGACAGGGTCGGGGGCTTTCTTT. The chain has TRBV18 and TRBJ1-1; 7 bases are shared with TRBD1. Per the germline V gene, CDR1 is KGHSH and CDR2 is LQKENI. The CDR3 covers 12 residues. V shed 6 bases, J shed 11 bases, and the junction held 9 bases outside the gene matches.

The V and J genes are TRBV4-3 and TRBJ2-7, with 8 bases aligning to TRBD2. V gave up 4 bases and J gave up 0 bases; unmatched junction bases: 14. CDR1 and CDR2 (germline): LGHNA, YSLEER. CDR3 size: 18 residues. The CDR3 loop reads CASSPGVAGTLHSYEQYF. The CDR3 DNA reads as TGCGCCAGCAGCCCCGGGGTAGCGGGGACCCTCCACTCCTACGAGCAGTACTTC.

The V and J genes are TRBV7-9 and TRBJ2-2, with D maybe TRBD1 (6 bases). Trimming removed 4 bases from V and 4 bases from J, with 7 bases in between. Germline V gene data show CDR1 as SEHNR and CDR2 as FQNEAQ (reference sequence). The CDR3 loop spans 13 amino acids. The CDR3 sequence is CASSSQGTGELFF. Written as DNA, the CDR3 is TGTGCCAGCAGCTCACAGGGCACCGGGGAGCTGTTTTTT.

The CDR3 loop is CASSLGYRQGQNTEAFF. DNA of the CDR3: TGTGCCAGCAGCCTAGGGTATAGACAGGGGCAGAACACTGAAGCTTTCTTT. The chain carries TRBV7-8 and TRBJ1-1; 8 bases are a match to TRBD1. With V trimmed by 5 bases and J by 1 base, 12 bases remained unmatched. The CDR3 extends over 17 amino acids. The germline V gene has CDR1 SGHVS and CDR2 FQNEAQ. Full variable domain (outside the CDR3, taken from reference TRBV7-8 and TRBJ1-1): GAGVSQSPRYKVAKRGQDVALRCDPISGHVSLFWYQQALGQGPEFLTYFQNEAQLDKSGLPSDRFFAERPEGSVSTLKIQRTQQEDSAVYLCASSLGYRQGQNTEAFFGQGTRLTVV.

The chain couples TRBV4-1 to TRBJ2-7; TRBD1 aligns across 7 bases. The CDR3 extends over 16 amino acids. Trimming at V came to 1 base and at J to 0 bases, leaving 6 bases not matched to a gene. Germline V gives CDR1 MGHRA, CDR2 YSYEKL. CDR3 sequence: CASSQALGQLSYEQYF. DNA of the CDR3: TGCGCCAGCAGCCAAGCCCTGGGACAGCTCTCCTACGAGCAGTACTTC.

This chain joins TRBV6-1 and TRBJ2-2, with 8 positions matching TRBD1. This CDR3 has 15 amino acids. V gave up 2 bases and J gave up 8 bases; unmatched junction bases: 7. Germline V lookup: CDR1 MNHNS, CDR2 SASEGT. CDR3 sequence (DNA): TGTGCCAGCAGTGAACAAGGACAGGGAAGTGGGGAGCTGTTTTTT. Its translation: CASSEQGQGSGELFF.

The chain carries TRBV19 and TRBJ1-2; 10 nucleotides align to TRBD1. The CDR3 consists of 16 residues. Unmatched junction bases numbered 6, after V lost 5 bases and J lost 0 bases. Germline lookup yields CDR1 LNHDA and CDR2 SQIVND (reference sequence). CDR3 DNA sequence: TGTGCCAGTAGTTTTGCCGGGACAGGGGCTAACTATGGCTACACCTTC. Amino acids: CASSFAGTGANYGYTF.

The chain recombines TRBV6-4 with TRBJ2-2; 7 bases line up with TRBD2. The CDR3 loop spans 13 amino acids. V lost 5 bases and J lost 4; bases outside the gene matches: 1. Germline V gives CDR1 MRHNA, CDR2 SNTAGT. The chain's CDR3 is CASSPGGTGELFF. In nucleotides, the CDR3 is TGTGCCAGCAGTCCGGGGGGCACCGGGGAGCTGTTTTTT.

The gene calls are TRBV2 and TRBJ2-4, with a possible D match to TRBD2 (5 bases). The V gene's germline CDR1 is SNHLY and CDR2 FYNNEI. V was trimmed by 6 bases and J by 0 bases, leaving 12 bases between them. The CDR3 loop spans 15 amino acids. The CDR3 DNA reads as TGTGCCAGCAGCACCTACGGACTAGCCAAAAACATTCAGTACTTC. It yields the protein CASSTYGLAKNIQYF.

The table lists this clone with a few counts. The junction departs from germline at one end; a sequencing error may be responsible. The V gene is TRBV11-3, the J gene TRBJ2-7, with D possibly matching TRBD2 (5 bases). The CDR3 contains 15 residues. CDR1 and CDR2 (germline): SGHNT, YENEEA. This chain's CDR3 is CASSLGLWSSYEQYF. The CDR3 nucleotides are TGTGCCAGCAGTTTAGGACTTTGGAGCTCCTACGAGCAGTACTTC.